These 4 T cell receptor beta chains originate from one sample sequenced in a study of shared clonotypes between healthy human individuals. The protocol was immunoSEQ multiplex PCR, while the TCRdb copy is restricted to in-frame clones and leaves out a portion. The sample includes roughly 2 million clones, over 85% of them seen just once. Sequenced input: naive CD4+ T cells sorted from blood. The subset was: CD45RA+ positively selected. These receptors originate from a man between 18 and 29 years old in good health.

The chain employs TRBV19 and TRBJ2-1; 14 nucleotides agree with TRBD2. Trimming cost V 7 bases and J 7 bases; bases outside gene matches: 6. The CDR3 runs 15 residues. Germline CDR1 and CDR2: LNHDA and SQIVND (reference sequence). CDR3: CASTSGTSGRNEQFF. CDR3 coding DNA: TGTGCCAGTACATCCGGGACTAGCGGGAGAAATGAGCAGTTCTTC.

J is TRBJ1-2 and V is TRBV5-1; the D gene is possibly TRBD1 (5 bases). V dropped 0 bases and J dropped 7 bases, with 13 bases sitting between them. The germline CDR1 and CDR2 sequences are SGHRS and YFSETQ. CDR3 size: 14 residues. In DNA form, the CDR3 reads TGCGCCAGCAGCTTGGAACCCCAGGGTGTTGGCTACACCTTC. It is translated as CASSLEPQGVGYTF.

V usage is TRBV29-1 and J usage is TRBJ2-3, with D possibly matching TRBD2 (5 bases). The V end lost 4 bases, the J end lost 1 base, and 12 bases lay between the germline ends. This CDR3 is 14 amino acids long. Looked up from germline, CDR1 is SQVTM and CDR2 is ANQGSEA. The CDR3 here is CSVVSPRGTDTQYF. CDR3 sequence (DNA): TGCAGCGTTGTTAGCCCGAGGGGCACAGATACGCAGTATTTT.

CDR3 DNA sequence: TGTGCCAGTAGTCTGACAGGGGGTCAAGAAAAACTGTTTTTT. The encoded protein is CASSLTGGQEKLFF. This rearrangement joins TRBV19 to TRBJ1-4, with 9 bases lining up with TRBD1. The V gene end was trimmed by 5 bases and the J gene end by 8 bases; junction bases not matched to a gene: 6. Germline-derived CDR1 and CDR2 are LNHDA and SQIVND (reference sequence). The CDR3 loop spans 14 amino acids.